This TCR beta chain is drawn from a study of shared clonotypes between healthy human individuals. Study-level background: Three CD4 naive, three CD4 memory, two CD8 naive and one CD8 memory plate were used per donor.

General study results and limits: Clonotype sharing among donors, it was expected, would be affected by sequencing depth. Only a few donors were included, so the genetic and exposure-history diversity represented was limited. Researchers found naive subsets generally carried larger estimated richness than memory subsets.

Germline V CDR1 and CDR2: MGHRA, YSYEKL. The CDR3 extends over 16 amino acids. Trimming cost V 1 base and J 4 bases; bases outside gene matches: 7. On this clone itself: No antigen is known for it.

The table came from immunoSEQ multiplex PCR; TCRdb's copy has only in-frame clones and leaves some out. The sample lists under 2,000,000 clones; approximately 94% were seen once. CD45RO negativity and positive selection for CCR7 defined naive CD8 cells, a population that excluded terminally differentiated effector memory CD45RA+ cells. The chain couples TRBV4-1 to TRBJ1-2, with 9 positions matching TRBD1. The clonotype comes from a man aged 18 to 30 in good health. Sequenced sample: naive CD8+ T cells sorted from blood. In nucleotides, the CDR3 is TGCGCCAGCAGCCAAGTGGGGACAGGGATGAGCTATGGCTACACCTTC. Its translation is CASSQVGTGMSYGYTF.